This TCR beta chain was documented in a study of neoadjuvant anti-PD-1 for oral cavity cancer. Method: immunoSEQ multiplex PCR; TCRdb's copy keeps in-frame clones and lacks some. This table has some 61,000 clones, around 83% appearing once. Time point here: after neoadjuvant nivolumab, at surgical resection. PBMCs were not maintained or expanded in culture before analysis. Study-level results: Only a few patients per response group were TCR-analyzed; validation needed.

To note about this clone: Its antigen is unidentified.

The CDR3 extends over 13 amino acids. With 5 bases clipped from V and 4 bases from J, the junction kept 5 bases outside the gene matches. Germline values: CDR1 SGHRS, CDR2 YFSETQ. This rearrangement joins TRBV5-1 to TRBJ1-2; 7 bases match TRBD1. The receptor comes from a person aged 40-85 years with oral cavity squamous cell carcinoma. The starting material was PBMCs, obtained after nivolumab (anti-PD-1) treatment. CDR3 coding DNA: TGCGCCAGCAGGAGGGACAGCCTCTATGGCTACACCTTC. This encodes CASRRDSLYGYTF.